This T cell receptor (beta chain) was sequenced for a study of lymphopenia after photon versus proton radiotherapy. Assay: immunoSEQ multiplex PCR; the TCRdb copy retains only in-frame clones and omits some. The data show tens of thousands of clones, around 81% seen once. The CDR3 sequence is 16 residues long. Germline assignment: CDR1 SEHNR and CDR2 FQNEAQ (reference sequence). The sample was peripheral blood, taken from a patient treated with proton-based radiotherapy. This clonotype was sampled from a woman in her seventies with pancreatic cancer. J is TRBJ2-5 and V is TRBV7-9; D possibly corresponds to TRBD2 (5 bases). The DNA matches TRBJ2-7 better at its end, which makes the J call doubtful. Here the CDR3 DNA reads TGTGCCAGCAGCTTAGCCAGCGGAAAAGGGTCCTACGAGCAGTACTTC. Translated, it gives CASSLASGKGSYEQYF.